This is a list of T cell receptor beta chains from one sample in a study of cytomegalovirus exposure and HLA in healthy donors. TCRdb keeps only in-frame clones here, not all; method: immunoSEQ multiplex PCR. The repertoire has 50,000 to 80,000 clones, 60% to 85% of them found once; the top ten carry about 5%. Material: PBMCs. The receptors were sampled from a male donor in good health and CMV-seropositive. CDR3s include the opening cysteine and the closing phenylalanine or tryptophan. Each record gives: clone size, V gene, D gene, J gene, CDR3 DNA, CDR3 protein. A D gene is named only where the DNA matches it firmly. Clone size is shown for a subset of rows, as once, few, many or a class of expanded clone.

size: -; V: TRBV5-1; D: -; J: TRBJ2-1; DNA: TGCGCCAGCAGCTTGGCCACTGGCGGGGCCTACAATGAGCAGTTCTTC; CDR3: CASSLATGGAYNEQFF
size: -; V: TRBV19; D: TRBD1; J: TRBJ1-6; DNA: TGTGCCAGTAGTATAGGGACAGGACCTAATTCACCCCTCCACTTT; CDR3: CASSIGTGPNSPLHF
size: -; V: TRBV7-9; D: -; J: TRBJ2-7; DNA: TGTGCCAGCAGCCCGATGGGCTACGAGCAGTACTTC; CDR3: CASSPMGYEQYF
size: few; V: TRBV2; D: TRBD2; J: TRBJ2-7; DNA: TGTGCCAGCAGTGAGGGGGGGAGGGGCGGGGTCCCCTACGAGCAGTACTTC; CDR3: CASSEGGRGGVPYEQYF
size: -; V: TRBV7-9; D: -; J: TRBJ2-7; DNA: TGTGCCAGCAGCTTAGCAGGGACTGGGGGCGAGCAGTACTTC; CDR3: CASSLAGTGGEQYF
size: few; V: TRBV5-4; D: TRBD1; J: TRBJ1-4; DNA: TGTGCCAGCAGCCGACAGGGGTTGAATGAAAAACTGTTTTTT; CDR3: CASSRQGLNEKLFF
size: -; V: TRBV4-2; D: TRBD1; J: TRBJ1-4; DNA: TGTGCCAGCAGCCAAACTCCTGGACAGGGTTGGGAAAAACTGTTTTTT; CDR3: CASSQTPGQGWEKLFF
size: few; V: TRBV25-1; D: TRBD2; J: TRBJ2-7; DNA: TGTGCCAGCAGTTATCTAGCGGGAAGATCCTACGAGCAGTACTTC; CDR3: CASSYLAGRSYEQYF
size: -; V: TRBV5-1; D: TRBD2; J: TRBJ2-1; DNA: TGCGCCAGCAGCTTCAGCGGGGAGTACAATGAGCAGTTCTTC; CDR3: CASSFSGEYNEQFF
size: -; V: TRBV30; D: -; J: TRBJ1-4; DNA: TGTGCCTGGAGTGTAAACAGGGCGATGGCAAAACTGTTTTTT; CDR3: CAWSVNRAMAKLFF
size: -; V: TRBV4-3; D: -; J: TRBJ1-2; DNA: TGCGCCAGCAGCCAAGATGAGGGCCCAACCTTTTATGGCTACACCTTC; CDR3: CASSQDEGPTFYGYTF
size: -; V: TRBV7-9; D: -; J: TRBJ1-1; DNA: TGTGCCAGCAGTTCCGACAGTGTGAACATGAACACTGAAGCTTTCTTT; CDR3: CASSSDSVNMNTEAFF
size: -; V: TRBV7-9; D: -; J: TRBJ2-3; DNA: TGTGCCAGCAGCTCGGCCCGGGATCCTACGCAGTATTTT; CDR3: CASSSARDPTQYF
size: -; V: TRBV6-5; D: TRBD1; J: TRBJ1-2; DNA: TGTGCCAGCAGAGAGGGGACAGGGTTATATGGCTACACCTTC; CDR3: CASREGTGLYGYTF
size: -; V: TRBV4-3; D: TRBD1; J: TRBJ1-1; DNA: TGCGCCAGCAGCCACCCCCAAGGGTTACAGGGGAATGAGGATGAAGCTTTCTTT; CDR3: CASSHPQGLQGNEDEAFF
size: -; V: TRBV13; D: -; J: TRBJ2-1; DNA: TGTGCCAGCAGCTTAGCTGGGCCCATCAGCCACAATGAGCAGTTCTTC; CDR3: CASSLAGPISHNEQFF
size: few; V: TRBV7-6; D: TRBD1; J: TRBJ1-3; DNA: TGTGCCAGCAGCCTAGGGACAGGACTGCTCAATGGAAACACCATATATTTT; CDR3: CASSLGTGLLNGNTIYF
size: -; V: TRBV5-4; D: TRBD1; J: TRBJ1-2; DNA: TGTGCCAGCAGCTTCCGGGACAGGGGATTCTATGGCTACACCTTC; CDR3: CASSFRDRGFYGYTF
size: -; V: TRBV5-1; D: -; J: TRBJ1-2; DNA: TGCGCCAGCAGCGAGGACAGCCGAGCCTACACCTTC; CDR3: CASSEDSRAYTF
size: -; V: TRBV9; D: -; J: TRBJ1-2; DNA: TGTGCCAGCAGCGTAGCTCTGAGGGATTACTATGGCTACACCTTC; CDR3: CASSVALRDYYGYTF
size: -; V: TRBV28; D: TRBD1; J: TRBJ1-2; DNA: TGTGCCAGTGGAACTCCGGGACAGGGGGCGCAGCGGTATGGCTACACCTTC; CDR3: CASGTPGQGAQRYGYTF
size: -; V: TRBV6-1; D: TRBD2; J: TRBJ2-2; DNA: TGTGCCAGCAGTGCCCTCTTCGGGACTAGGGGCCTCGCCGGGGAGCTGTTTTTT; CDR3: CASSALFGTRGLAGELFF
size: -; V: TRBV5-1; D: -; J: TRBJ2-1; DNA: TGCGCCAGCAGAAGCCGGGGGGCGTCCTACAATGAGCAGTTCTTC; CDR3: CASRSRGASYNEQFF
size: -; V: TRBV27; D: TRBD2; J: TRBJ2-1; DNA: TGTGCCACCTCCGGGACTAGCGGGGGGCATGAGCAGTTCTTC; CDR3: CATSGTSGGHEQFF
size: few; V: TRBV5-4; D: -; J: TRBJ2-7; DNA: TGTGCCAGCAGCTTCCAAGCCGCCCACGAGCAGTACTTC; CDR3: CASSFQAAHEQYF
size: -; V: TRBV10-3; D: TRBD1; J: TRBJ2-7; DNA: TGTGCCATCAGTCGCGACAGGGACGGGGAAGAGCAGTACTTC; CDR3: CAISRDRDGEEQYF
size: few; V: TRBV4-3; D: -; J: TRBJ1-1; DNA: TGCGCCAGCAGCCAAGATTTTAAAGGGAGTTATGAAGCTTTCTTT; CDR3: CASSQDFKGSYEAFF
size: -; V: TRBV30; D: TRBD1; J: TRBJ2-2; DNA: TGTGCCTGGTCTTTCCGACAGGGAAGAACCGGGGAGCTGTTTTTT; CDR3: CAWSFRQGRTGELFF
size: -; V: TRBV5-4; D: -; J: TRBJ1-4; DNA: TGTGCCGGGGGGGGGCCGGGTGAAAAACTGTTTTTT; CDR3: CAGGGPGEKLFF
size: -; V: TRBV5-1; D: TRBD2; J: TRBJ2-5; DNA: TGCGCCAGCAGCCCCCTGAGCGGGGGGCGCCAAGAGACCCAGTACTTC; CDR3: CASSPLSGGRQETQYF
size: -; V: TRBV18; D: -; J: TRBJ1-5; DNA: TGTGCCAGCTCACCAACGGGATTGGAGCCCCAGCATTTT; CDR3: CASSPTGLEPQHF
size: -; V: TRBV30; D: TRBD1; J: TRBJ1-1; DNA: TGTGCCTGGAGCCCAACAGGGGGCTATAGAGCTTTCTTT; CDR3: CAWSPTGGYRAFF
size: -; V: TRBV13; D: -; J: TRBJ2-7; DNA: TGTGCCAGCAGCTCCCGAACTAACGAGCAGTACTTC; CDR3: CASSSRTNEQYF
size: -; V: TRBV28; D: TRBD1; J: TRBJ2-7; DNA: TGTGCCAGCAGTCTCCCAGACAGGGGTTACGAGCAGTACTTC; CDR3: CASSLPDRGYEQYF
size: -; V: TRBV19; D: TRBD1; J: TRBJ2-7; DNA: TGTGCCAGTAGTAACCGAACGGGACAGGCCTCCTACGAGCAGTACTTC; CDR3: CASSNRTGQASYEQYF
size: -; V: TRBV5-6; D: TRBD1; J: TRBJ2-2; DNA: TGTGCCAGCAGCTTGTTGGACAGGGCCGATTACACCGGGGAGCTGTTTTTT; CDR3: CASSLLDRADYTGELFF
size: -; V: TRBV5-6; D: -; J: TRBJ1-2; DNA: TGTGCCAGCAGCTTGGGGCCGACTAACTATGGCTACACCTTC; CDR3: CASSLGPTNYGYTF
size: -; V: TRBV4-2; D: -; J: TRBJ2-3; DNA: TGTGCCAGCAGCCAAGAGGACAGAAGCACAGATACGCAGTATTTT; CDR3: CASSQEDRSTDTQYF
size: -; V: TRBV28; D: TRBD2; J: TRBJ2-7; DNA: TGTGCCAGTCGGATAAGCGGGGGCTCTTACGAGCAGTACTTC; CDR3: CASRISGGSYEQYF
size: -; V: TRBV5-1; D: -; J: TRBJ1-3; DNA: TGCGCCAGCAGCTTGGCACCCCAGGGCTCCTCTGGAAACACCATATATTTT; CDR3: CASSLAPQGSSGNTIYF
size: -; V: TRBV6-4; D: -; J: TRBJ2-1; DNA: TGTGCCAGCAGCCCCGGGGGTTACAATGAGCAGTTCTTC; CDR3: CASSPGGYNEQFF